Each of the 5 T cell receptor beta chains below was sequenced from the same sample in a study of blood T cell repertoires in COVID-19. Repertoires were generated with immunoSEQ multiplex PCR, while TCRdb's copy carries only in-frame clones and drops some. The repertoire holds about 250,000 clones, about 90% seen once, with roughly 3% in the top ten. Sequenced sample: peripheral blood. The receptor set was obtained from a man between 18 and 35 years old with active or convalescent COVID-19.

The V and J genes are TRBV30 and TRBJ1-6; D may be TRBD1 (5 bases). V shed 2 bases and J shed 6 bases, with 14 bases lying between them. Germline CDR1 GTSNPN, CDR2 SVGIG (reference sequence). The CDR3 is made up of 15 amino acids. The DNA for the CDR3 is TGTGCCTGGAGTTTGCTATTGACAGCTAATTCACCCCTCCACTTT. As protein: CAWSLLLTANSPLHF.

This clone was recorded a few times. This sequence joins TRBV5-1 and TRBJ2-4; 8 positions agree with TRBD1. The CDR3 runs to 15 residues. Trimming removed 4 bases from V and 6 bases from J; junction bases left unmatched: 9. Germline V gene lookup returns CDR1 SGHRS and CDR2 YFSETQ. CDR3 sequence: CASSLTQGAVNIQYF. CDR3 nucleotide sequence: TGCGCCAGCAGCCTAACCCAGGGGGCCGTAAACATTCAGTACTTC.

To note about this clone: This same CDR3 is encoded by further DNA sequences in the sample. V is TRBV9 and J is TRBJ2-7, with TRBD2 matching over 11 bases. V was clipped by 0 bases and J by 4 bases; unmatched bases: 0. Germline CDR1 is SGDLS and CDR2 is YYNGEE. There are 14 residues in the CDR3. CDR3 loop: CASSVGLAGYEQYF. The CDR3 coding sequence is TGTGCCAGCAGCGTAGGACTAGCGGGGTACGAGCAGTACTTC.

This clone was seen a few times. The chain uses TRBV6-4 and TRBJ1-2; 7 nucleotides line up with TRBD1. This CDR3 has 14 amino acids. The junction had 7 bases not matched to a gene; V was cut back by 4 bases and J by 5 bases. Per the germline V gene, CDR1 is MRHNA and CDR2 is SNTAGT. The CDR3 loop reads CASSAGTVGYGYTF. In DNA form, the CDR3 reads TGTGCCAGCAGTGCAGGGACAGTTGGATATGGCTACACCTTC.

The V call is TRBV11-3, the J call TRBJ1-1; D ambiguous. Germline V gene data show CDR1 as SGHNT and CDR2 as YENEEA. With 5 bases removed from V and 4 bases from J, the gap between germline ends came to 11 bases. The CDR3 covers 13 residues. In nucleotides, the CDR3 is TGTGCCAGCAGCCGACGTGGAGGCACTGAAGCTTTCTTT. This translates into CASSRRGGTEAFF.